This T cell receptor beta chain stems from a study of PD-1 blockade in classical Hodgkin lymphoma. General study points: Individuals who commenced nivolumab within less than 1 year of ASCT were excluded. Patients with a complete response exhibited baseline diversity comparable to newly diagnosed patients.

Comments on this clone: The antigen remains unidentified.

The time point was: cycle 4 day 1 (C4D1), after about 6 weeks of nivolumab. Relapse was seen in all patients after autologous stem cell transplantation, and brentuximab vedotin exposure was variable. The CD4+ T cells used were purified from thawed PBMCs through magnetic negative selection. Best overall response was complete response, partial response or progressive disease in these relapsed/refractory classical Hodgkin lymphoma patients. Measured with immunoSEQ multiplex PCR; TCRdb has only the in-frame clones, and not every one. The sample gives over 25,000 clones, around 83% of which show up once; approximately 0.49% is in the top ten. The CDR3 has 15 residues. CDR1 is LNHDA and CDR2 is SQIVND in the germline V gene (reference sequence). The junction had 9 bases not matched to a gene; V was cut back by 4 bases and J by 10 bases.

The gene calls are TRBV19 and TRBJ1-6; 8 bases agree with TRBD1. The starting material was CD4+ T cells from blood, obtained before the fourth cycle of nivolumab. The receptor comes from a human donor with classical Hodgkin lymphoma. CDR3 sequence (DNA): TGTGCCAGTAGTAACCAGAGACAGGGGACGTCACCCCTCCACTTT. This translates into CASSNQRQGTSPLHF.